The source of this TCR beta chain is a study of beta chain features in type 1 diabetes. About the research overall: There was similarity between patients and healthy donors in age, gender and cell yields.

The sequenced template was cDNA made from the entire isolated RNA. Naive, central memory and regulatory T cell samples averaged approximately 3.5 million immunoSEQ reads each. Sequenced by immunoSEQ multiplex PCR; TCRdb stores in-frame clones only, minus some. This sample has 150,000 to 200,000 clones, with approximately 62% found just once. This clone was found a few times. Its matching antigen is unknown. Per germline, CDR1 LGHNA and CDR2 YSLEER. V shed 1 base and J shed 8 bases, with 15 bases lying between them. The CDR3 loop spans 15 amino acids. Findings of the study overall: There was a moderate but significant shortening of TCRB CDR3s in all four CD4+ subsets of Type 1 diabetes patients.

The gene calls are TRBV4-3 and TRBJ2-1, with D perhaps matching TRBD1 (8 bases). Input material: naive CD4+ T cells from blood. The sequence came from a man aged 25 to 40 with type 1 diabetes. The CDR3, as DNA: TGCGCCAGCAGCCAAGCGAGGACAGGGAGGGATGAGCAGTTCTTC. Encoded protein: CASSQARTGRDEQFF.